One T cell receptor beta chain is described in this entry. Its antigen specificity is not known. Base qualities are not recorded, but no much larger clone differs from it by a single base. V was cut back by 6 bases and J by 4 bases, leaving a gap of 10 bases between them. From the germline V gene (reference sequence), CDR1 is DFQATT and CDR2 is SNEGSKA. The CDR3 measures 11 amino acids from cysteine to valine. Left in the record is the CDR3 DNA by itself, 33 bases read in frame from the first base. The sample is drawn from a study of cytomegalovirus exposure and HLA in healthy donors (dated by TCRdb to 2016 to 2017). General notes on the study: According to an earlier analysis of several hundred of the donors, 150 million to 200 million T cells yielded 117 million unique TCR beta sequences and around 300 Gb of sequence data. On average, roughly 240,000 unique TCR beta nucleotide sequences were sequenced per donor among 398 genotyped donors of the cohort, with 15% to 20% of those sequences being non-productive. The study used immunosequencing to profile the T cell repertoires of approximately 640 subjects and linked those repertoires to cytomegalovirus serostatus. Donor age, sex, ethnicity and CMV serostatus were compiled together with the repertoire data. The aim of the study was to test whether cataloging public T cell receptors could identify signatures of past pathogen exposure. The later analysis used no new phenotypic data to find candidate immune exposures, relying instead on TCR beta sequences and their occurrence across donors. An earlier analysis of some 600 of the donors applied high-throughput TCR beta sequencing to assess whether each TCR beta V gene segment acted as functional or pseudogenic. All discovery cohort repertoires had been generated using a single sequencing platform. To predict cytomegalovirus infection status, the study combined high-throughput TCR immunosequencing, statistical association of individual TCRs with disease status, and machine learning. Typing coverage varied by locus: 629-630 donors for A, B, C, DRB1 and DQB1; around 560 for DQA1; about 590 for DPA1; about 450 for DPB1. Four to six DR-DQ haplotypes were handled as single units for association and clustering, since linkage in the cohort was strong. A later genetic analysis used genome-wide SNP genotypes for about 55% of the 666 donors, treating that subset as a discovery cohort. In addition to the first cohort of around 670 subjects, a separate validation cohort of about 120 different subjects was used. Of the 300 to 500 genotyped donors, 65% to 90% were placed in the genetic ancestry cluster associated with self-reported Caucasian donors. Roughly 300 gigabases of sequencing data and 80 million or so unique TCR sequences were included in an early release covering several hundred HLA-typed donors. A later analysis re-examined previously published TCR beta repertoires from 500 to 700 donors and added high-resolution HLA genotyping to investigate patterns of TCR occurrence. HLA typing covered class I and class II loci at four-digit resolution.

Libraries were made using the immunoSEQ multiplex PCR assay. The multiplex PCR relied on a mix of 60 forward primers for TCR Vbeta segments and 13 reverse primers for TCR Jbeta segments. The CDR3 region of rearranged TCR beta genes was amplified from genomic DNA by a multiplex PCR assay. The amplified TCR beta libraries were sequenced on the Illumina HiSeq System as 87-base-pair reads. As for the authors' bioinformatics: A later analysis counted 75 million to 100 million unique TCR beta chains across the 666 repertoires, and roughly 11 million of these chains were shared by at least two donors. Raw reads were error-corrected and collapsed into unique sequences with a nearest-neighbor algorithm that merged closely related sequences to remove PCR and sequencing errors. V, D and J gene segments were assigned by aligning CDR3 sequences to IMGT reference sequences. Each retained sequence needed at least a six-nucleotide match to both a V gene segment and a J gene segment. Rearrangements were classified as productive when the CDR3 lacked stop codons and remained in frame with V and J, and all other rearrangements were classified as non-productive. CDR3 was defined according to IMGT convention as the region running from the second conserved V-encoded cysteine to the conserved J-encoded phenylalanine. The earlier analysis of 450 to 750 of the donors excluded any sequence lacking an unambiguous match to a single V gene segment. An earlier analysis of 550 to 650 of the donors classified V segments as functional when productive rearrangements were above 56.7% and as segregating when the standard deviation between donors was above 5%. A statistical classification framework was developed to diagnose cytomegalovirus status using the catalog of TCR beta chain sequences. In a later analysis, V and J genes were assigned by comparing TCR nucleotide sequences against IMGT/GENE-DB human TR gene sequences. In a later analysis, CDR3 sequences and most-parsimonious VDJ recombination scenarios were assigned using the TCRdist pipeline. In a later analysis, every TCR beta chain was defined by the combination of its CDR3 amino acid sequence and its V-gene family, and reads without a unique V-gene family were dropped. As a way to deal with suspected cross-contamination and a sequencing artifact, a later analysis dropped 640 or so nucleotide sequences that were highly shared and had low generation probability. In a later analysis, a clonal expansion index for each public chain was calculated from normalized within-repertoire ranks of inferred template counts. Generation probabilities in a later analysis came from a VDJ recombination model fitted to out-of-frame rearrangements, and those results were checked against IGoR. In a later analysis, hypergeometric tests were used to score TCR-TCR, TCR-HLA and TCR-CMV co-occurrence, with a repertoire-size bias correction applied to TCR pairs. In a later analysis, false discovery rates were estimated by permuting HLA or CMV assignments 20 times. In a later analysis, co-occurring TCRs were grouped using DBSCAN, and TCRdist sequence similarity was added for clustering within HLA-allele-positive subsets. For co-occurrence clustering, repertoires with fewer than 30,000 or more than 120,000 public chains were excluded, along with four or five repertoires with anomalous nucleotide sharing. Here the immuneACCESS table is served through TCRdb, limited to in-frame sequences with V and J called. Missing clones are a known gap in these copies; in checked studies unresolved V genes cover under half, and the rest lacks a known reason. That table is the source of V, J and clone size, and D and trimming were worked out from the DNA. Here the sample has about 150,000 clones; about 85% occur a single time. The top ten clonotypes cover 1% of the sample.

Study-level results and caveats: Some IMGT-functional V segments, including TRBV6-2 and TRBV6-3, could not be told apart with the 87-base-pair reads, so those segments were excluded. A cluster of highly shared sequence variants was judged likely to represent a technical artifact of the sequencing pipeline. Specific HLA alleles were associated with over 15,000 TCR beta sequences at a false discovery rate of 0.05 in a later analysis. In vitro tests confirmed that a few of the cytomegalovirus-associated TCR beta chains recognize cytomegalovirus antigens. In an earlier analysis of 587 of the donors, most TCR beta V segments appeared in productive rearrangements about 87% or about 30% of the time, broadly matching IMGT annotations. Roughly uniform sequencing depth across donors was assumed in presence/absence analyses, although this assumption may not hold. Most TCR sequences were seen in very few donors, while some public TCRs were found in many individuals. The classifier was reported to diagnose cytomegalovirus status with high specificity and sensitivity in both the original cohort and the validation cohort. The study gave a list of 150 to 200 TCR beta chains associated with cytomegalovirus. Because counts were too low, roughly 16 rarely observed V segments, including chromosome 9 orphons, were left out of the earlier analysis of a few hundred of the donors. Because some donors lacked HLA typing at each locus, the association tests relied only on the typed subset. According to a later analysis, most CMV-associated TCR beta chains appeared to be HLA-restricted, and the HLA associations seemed to be driven largely by CMV exposure. In a later analysis, TCR association rates were found to vary across HLA loci, with the most associated TCRs seen for DRB1 alleles and the fewest for HLA-C alleles. This cohort had only TCR beta chains sequenced, and the lack of alpha or paired-chain data limited which features could be detected. A later genetic analysis associated a missense DCLRE1C variant with V-gene and J-gene trimming of TCR beta chains, and an independent cohort replicated the association. According to the authors, the approach could potentially be generalized to other disease states and immunological phenotypes. A later analysis found that HLA-associated TCR beta chains were more clonally expanded and had lower generation probabilities than equally common non-associated chains. Compared with the 666-donor mean, donors in an Asian-associated ancestry cluster had fewer N-insertions in productive TCRs, according to a later genetic analysis. A later analysis reported that several top co-occurrence clusters appeared linked to parvovirus B19, influenza, CMV and Epstein-Barr virus. When HLA alleles, especially DR and DQ, strongly co-occurred, TCR associations were difficult to assign to individual alleles. Linkage disequilibrium might explain the correlated functional status among segregating V segments, but an unknown experimental factor could not be excluded. CMV serostatus was the only immune exposure information available for the cohort. A further reported finding was that TCR beta sequences accurately predicted the HLA-A and HLA-B alleles for most subjects in the first cohort.

The cohort comprised fewer than 700 healthy bone marrow donors. All cohort members were sampled while nominally healthy, although unrecorded immune exposures were likely present. The donor tested CMV seronegative and was one of the 352 seronegative cohort members. A peripheral blood sample was provided by each donor, and peripheral blood mononuclear cells were used for TCR beta sequencing. Genomic DNA was extracted from the blood cell samples with the Qiagen DNeasy Blood Extraction Kit. The V and J segments used are TRBV20-1 and TRBJ2-7; TRBD2 is possibly the D segment (6 matching bases). The receptor comes from a boy between 2 and 10 years old in good health and CMV-seronegative. Sequencing was carried out using PBMCs. The nucleotide sequence is given as TGCAGTGCCTGGGACTTTTACGAGCAGTACGTC. The translation is CSAWDFYEQYV.